The present T cell receptor (beta chain) was sequenced within a study of shared clonotypes between healthy human individuals. Findings of the study overall: Sequencing depth was expected to affect clonotype sharing among donors.

Details on this clone: Its specificity is not known.

Produced via immunoSEQ multiplex PCR; TCRdb's table is partial and in-frame only. The repertoire holds some 790,000 clones, with around 70% as singletons. Trimming shortened V by 5 bases and J by 3 bases, and 14 bases separated the two germline ends. The CDR3 has 14 residues. Germline CDR1 is MDHEN and CDR2 is SYDVKM. The donor cohort consisted entirely of Caucasian adults residing in Nashville, Tennessee. Sequenced input: memory CD4+ T cells sorted from blood. Subset indicated: CD45RA-negative fraction. The receptor's source is a woman aged 25 to 39 in good health. The chain is built from TRBV28 and TRBJ2-7, with a tentative D call TRBD1 (6 bases). CDR3 sequence: CASSPPQGNYEQYF. CDR3 DNA sequence: TGTGCCAGCAGTCCCCCACAGGGAAACTACGAGCAGTACTTC.